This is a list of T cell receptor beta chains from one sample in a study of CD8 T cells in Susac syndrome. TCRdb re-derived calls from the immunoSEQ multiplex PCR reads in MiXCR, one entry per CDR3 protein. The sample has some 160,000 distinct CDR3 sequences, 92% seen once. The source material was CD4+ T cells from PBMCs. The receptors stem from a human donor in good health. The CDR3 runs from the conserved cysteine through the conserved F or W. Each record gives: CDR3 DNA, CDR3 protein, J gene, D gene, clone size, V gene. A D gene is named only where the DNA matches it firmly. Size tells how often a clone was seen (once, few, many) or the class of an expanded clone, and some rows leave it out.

CDR3nt: TGTGCCAGCAGCTTATCCCCGACAGGGCCGAACACCGGGGAGCTGTTTTTT
CDR3aa: CASSLSPTGPNTGELFF
j_gene: TRBJ2-2
d_gene: TRBD1
abundance: NA
v_gene: TRBV7-2

CDR3nt: TGTGCCTGGAGCCAAACGGAGGGAAACACCATATATTTT
CDR3aa: CAWSQTEGNTIYF
j_gene: TRBJ1-3
d_gene: NA
abundance: NA
v_gene: TRBV30

CDR3nt: TGTGCCAGCAGCCAATCCAGGGGGGGGACTGGCTACACCTTC
CDR3aa: CASSQSRGGTGYTF
j_gene: TRBJ1-2
d_gene: TRBD1
abundance: NA
v_gene: TRBV14

CDR3nt: TGTGCCAGCAGCGTAGGCCCGGCCACAGATACGCAGTATTTT
CDR3aa: CASSVGPATDTQYF
j_gene: TRBJ2-3
d_gene: NA
abundance: NA
v_gene: TRBV9

CDR3nt: TGTGCCAGCAGCCACCCTGGGGGCACTGAAGCTTTCTTT
CDR3aa: CASSHPGGTEAFF
j_gene: TRBJ1-1
d_gene: NA
abundance: NA
v_gene: TRBV6-2/TRBV6-3

CDR3nt: TGCAGTGCTAGTTCGGCTAGCGGCGCAGATACGCAGTATTTT
CDR3aa: CSASSASGADTQYF
j_gene: TRBJ2-3
d_gene: TRBD2
abundance: NA
v_gene: TRBV20-1

CDR3nt: TGTGCCAGTAGTATTGGCCGAGGCTATGGCTACACCTTC
CDR3aa: CASSIGRGYGYTF
j_gene: TRBJ1-2
d_gene: NA
abundance: NA
v_gene: TRBV19

CDR3nt: TGTGCCAGCAGCTTGTTAGGAGATGGGGAGCAGTACTTC
CDR3aa: CASSLLGDGEQYF
j_gene: TRBJ2-7
d_gene: NA
abundance: few
v_gene: TRBV5-6

CDR3nt: TGCAGCGTCGAAGCCTTGGACAGAGCTAACTATGGCTACACCTTC
CDR3aa: CSVEALDRANYGYTF
j_gene: TRBJ1-2
d_gene: NA
abundance: NA
v_gene: TRBV29-1

CDR3nt: TGTGCCACCAGTACAGGGCTCGCCGGTGGCTACACCTTC
CDR3aa: CATSTGLAGGYTF
j_gene: TRBJ1-2
d_gene: NA
abundance: once
v_gene: TRBV24-1

CDR3nt: TGTGCCAGCAGCGGACTAGCGGGAGAGAGCGGCACAGATACGCAGTATTTT
CDR3aa: CASSGLAGESGTDTQYF
j_gene: TRBJ2-3
d_gene: TRBD2
abundance: NA
v_gene: TRBV2

CDR3nt: TGCGCCAGCAGCTTCCTAGCGGGAGGGCCCGGGGAGCAGTACTTC
CDR3aa: CASSFLAGGPGEQYF
j_gene: TRBJ2-7
d_gene: TRBD2
abundance: NA
v_gene: TRBV5-1

CDR3nt: TGTGCCAGCAGCCGGGGGGCCATAATCCAAGAGACCCAGTACTTC
CDR3aa: CASSRGAIIQETQYF
j_gene: TRBJ2-5
d_gene: NA
abundance: NA
v_gene: TRBV7-6

CDR3nt: TGTGCCAGCAGCTATACCGTGACAGGGAGGACAGATACGCAGTATTTT
CDR3aa: CASSYTVTGRTDTQYF
j_gene: TRBJ2-3
d_gene: NA
abundance: NA
v_gene: TRBV5-4

CDR3nt: TGCAGTGCTAGGAGAGGGTTGGAGGGCTACACCTTC
CDR3aa: CSARRGLEGYTF
j_gene: TRBJ1-2
d_gene: NA
abundance: NA
v_gene: TRBV20-1

CDR3nt: TGTGCCATCACCCCCTCGGGGTCAGCCTACGAGCAGTACTTC
CDR3aa: CAITPSGSAYEQYF
j_gene: TRBJ2-7
d_gene: NA
abundance: NA
v_gene: TRBV10-3

CDR3nt: TGCGCCAGCAGTGCCAGCGGGAGGTCCTACGAGCAGTACTTC
CDR3aa: CASSASGRSYEQYF
j_gene: TRBJ2-7
d_gene: TRBD2
abundance: NA
v_gene: TRBV10-1

CDR3nt: TGTGCCAGCAGACCCACAACGGGAGAGACCCAGTACTTC
CDR3aa: CASRPTTGETQYF
j_gene: TRBJ2-5
d_gene: NA
abundance: NA
v_gene: TRBV12-3/TRBV12-4

CDR3nt: TGCGCCAGCAGCCAGAGACAGGGGATAGATACGCAGTATTTT
CDR3aa: CASSQRQGIDTQYF
j_gene: TRBJ2-3
d_gene: TRBD1
abundance: NA
v_gene: TRBV4-1

CDR3nt: TGTGCCAGTAGTATAGAGGACAGGAGCTCCTACGAGCAGTACTTC
CDR3aa: CASSIEDRSSYEQYF
j_gene: TRBJ2-7
d_gene: TRBD1
abundance: once
v_gene: TRBV19

CDR3nt: TGTGCCAGCAGCCCTATTTTGGTGTCCCTCCACTTT
CDR3aa: CASSPILVSLHF
j_gene: TRBJ1-6
d_gene: NA
abundance: NA
v_gene: TRBV7-9

CDR3nt: TGCAGCGTTGACTCTTCTGGGGCCAACGTCCTGACTTTC
CDR3aa: CSVDSSGANVLTF
j_gene: TRBJ2-6
d_gene: NA
abundance: NA
v_gene: TRBV29-1